This T cell receptor (beta chain) was retrieved from a study of T cell responses to AZD1222 COVID-19 vaccine. The V end lost 0 bases, the J end lost 4 bases, and 19 bases lay between the germline ends. The germline gives CDR1 SGDLS, CDR2 YYNGEE. CDR3 length: 17 residues. General observations from the study: Vaccine-associated CD4 TCRs ranged over spike, dominating at 160-218 and 743-854. Donors were chiefly white British, with a greater number of females, and clonal diversity was perhaps underestimated. A rise in Spike-specific TCR breadth and depth followed two AZD1222 doses. Nearly half of unique spike-specific TCRs reportedly avoided B.1.351 and B.1.1.7 mutated regions.

Note on this clone: The antigen remains undetermined.

Here immunoSEQ multiplex PCR was the method, and the copy in TCRdb shows in-frame clones only, minus some. Of 130,000 to 150,000 clones in the sample, approximately 78% were seen once. The chain couples TRBV9 to TRBJ1-1; a weak D match, TRBD1 (5 bases). The origin of this receptor is an adult in good health. The sequences come from peripheral blood, collected on day 0 of MenACWY control vaccination. In DNA form, the CDR3 reads TGTGCCAGCAGCGTAGTCGGCTTGTCGGGGAGGGGCACTGAAGCTTTCTTT. Translated: CASSVVGLSGRGTEAFF. Full variable domain (rest looked up from reference TRBV9 and TRBJ1-1): DSGVTQTPKHLITATGQRVTLRCSPRSGDLSVYWYQQSLDQGLQFLIQYYNGEERAKGNILERFSAQQFPDLHSELNLSSLELGDSALYFCASSVVGLSGRGTEAFFGQGTRLTVV.